Listed here are 16 T cell receptor beta chains from one sample, sequenced in a study of tumor and adjacent non-tumor tissue in lung cancer. The template was RNA from unsorted bulk tissue. A modified ARM-PCR protocol with three rounds of nested PCR amplified TCRbeta. TCRdb fed the multiplex PCR reads into MiXCR, producing one record per CDR3 protein. The top ten clones hold 10% to 15% of a sample with approximately 120,000 distinct CDR3 sequences, 66% of them seen once. The specimen was lung tumor tissue. These receptors were collected from a man aged 30-40 years with non-small cell lung cancer.

In its sample, this clonotype was seen a few times. This may stem from a read error, because a much larger clone lies one nucleotide away. V gene TRBV12-3 or TRBV12-4 combines with J gene TRBJ2-5; D not certain. This CDR3 contains 14 residues. The CDR3 protein is CANSLGVGRETQYF. CDR3 DNA sequence: TGTGCCAACAGTTTAGGAGTAGGTCGAGAGACCCAGTACTTC.

To note about this clonotype: The CDR3 end shows no conserved phenylalanine or tryptophan, and so a read error is likely. The DNA is left out, because the CDR3 cannot be placed on it with certainty; the CDR3 is given as TCRdb lists it. This chain connects TRBV20-1 to TRBJ2-1; the table's TRBD1 call for D was not verified on the DNA. Inclusive of both ends, the CDR3 amounts to 13 amino acids. Germline V lookup: CDR1 DFQATT, CDR2 SNEGSKA (reference sequence). The CDR3: CSAKGGANNEKFV.

A remark on this clonotype: The junction does not match germline at one end; this may be a read error. This chain joins TRBV12-3 or TRBV12-4 and TRBJ2-1, with 15 bases matching TRBD2. The length of the CDR3 is 16 residues. The CDR3 nucleotides are TGTGCCAGCACCCGGACTAGCGGGGGGGCCGGTAAAGAGCAATTCTTC. Its translation is CASTRTSGGAGKEQFF.

The V and J genes are TRBV20-1 and TRBJ1-2; D is possibly TRBD1 (6 bases). Per germline, CDR1 DFQATT and CDR2 SNEGSKA (reference sequence). The CDR3 extends over 14 amino acids. Here the CDR3 reads CSTRAAGGGGGYTF. The CDR3 nucleotides read TGCAGCACTAGAGCTGCAGGAGGGGGGGGTGGCTACACCTTC.

The chain's CDR3 is CASSGTGDGYTF. In nucleotides, the CDR3 is TGTGCCAGCAGCGGTACAGGGGATGGCTACACCTTC. The rearrangement uses TRBV11-2 and TRBJ1-2; TRBD1 matches 7 bases. Germline CDR1 reads SGHAT; CDR2 reads FQNNGV. The ends lost 5 bases at V and 6 bases at J; junction bases unmatched: 3. This CDR3 has 12 residues.

Remarks on this clonotype: This sequence may be a read error, since a much larger clone differs from it by one base. The chain recombines TRBV20-1 with TRBJ2-7, with D maybe TRBD1 (6 bases). The length of the CDR3 is 16 residues. Germline assignment: CDR1 DFQATT and CDR2 SNEGSKA (reference sequence). The ends were cut back, 0 bases at V and 6 bases at J, with 21 bases in the middle. Here the CDR3 DNA reads TGCAGTGCTAGAGATGGGGCCAAACAGGGTCCTAGCGAGCAGTACTTC. Its translation: CSARDGAKQGPSEQYF.

Many counts were recorded for this clonotype. The chain has TRBV4-2 and TRBJ2-1; no firm D call. Germline CDR1 LGHNA, CDR2 YNFKEQ. Trimming shortened V by 0 bases and J by 8 bases, and 8 bases separated the two germline ends. CDR3 length: 13 amino acids. CDR3 sequence (DNA): TGTGCCAGCAGCCAAGATCAAGAGGATGAGCAGTTCTTC. Its translation: CASSQDQEDEQFF.

Details on this clonotype: The junction and the germline gene differ at one end; a read error may be behind it. The V gene is TRBV4-2, the J gene TRBJ1-2; TRBD1 is a possible D gene (5 bases). Germline V gene data show CDR1 as LGHNA and CDR2 as YNFKEQ. There are 13 residues in the CDR3. The CDR3 bases are TGTGCGAGCAGCCCTCCCAGGGTCTATGACTACACCTTC. Its translation is CASSPPRVYDYTF.

Remarks on this clonotype: At one boundary the junction diverges from the germline segment, which might be a read error. The V call is TRBV20-1, the J call TRBJ2-7; unclear D gene. The CDR3 sequence is 11 residues long. Per the germline V gene, CDR1 is DFQATT and CDR2 is SNEGSKA (reference sequence). CDR3 in amino acids: CSARSVHEHYF. The CDR3 coding sequence is TGCAGTGCTAGATCGGTACACGAGCATTACTTC.

The V call is TRBV11-2, the J call TRBJ2-1, with 8 bases fitting TRBD2. Germline loops: CDR1 SGHAT, CDR2 FQNNGV. J was trimmed by 12 bases and V by 6 bases; bases with no gene match: 19. The CDR3 has 16 amino acids. The CDR3 sequence is CASRRTGTRIGGVQFF. CDR3 nucleotides: TGTGCCAGCAGGCGTACCGGGACTAGGATCGGCGGTGTGCAGTTCTTC.

Worth noting for this clonotype: The junction and the germline gene differ at one end; a read error may be behind it. The chain combines TRBV29-1 with TRBJ1-1; 8 nucleotides align to TRBD1. CDR1 and CDR2 (germline): SQVTM, ANQGSEA. The CDR3 spans 13 residues. The CDR3 region is CSIEDRGRGEAFF. The CDR3 coding sequence is TGCAGCATTGAAGACAGGGGTAGAGGCGAAGCTTTCTTT.

This clonotype occurred many times. The chain recombines TRBV6-5 with TRBJ2-1; no definite D call. The CDR3 covers 14 residues. Between the trimmed V and J ends, which lost 2 bases and 6 bases, there was a span of 11 bases. Germline V gives CDR1 MNHEY, CDR2 SVGAGI. For the CDR3, the DNA is TGTGCCAGCAGTTACGAGGCGGCTTTCAATGAGCAGTTCTTC. Its protein product is CASSYEAAFNEQFF.

In the case of this clonotype: Since a much larger clone is just one base distant, this may be a read error. CDR3 sequence: CSAPSSGRVSVRNEQFF. The DNA for the CDR3 is TGCAGTGCTCCGAGTAGCGGGAGGGTTTCGGTGAGGAATGAGCAGTTCTTC. The V and J genes are TRBV20-1 and TRBJ2-1, with 11 bases identical to TRBD2. CDR1 and CDR2 from the germline V gene are DFQATT and SNEGSKA (reference sequence). CDR3 size: 17 residues. The ends lost 5 bases at V and 7 bases at J; junction bases unmatched: 16.

The chain employs TRBV25-1 and TRBJ2-3; the D gene is possibly TRBD2 (6 bases). Germline V lookup: CDR1 MGHDK, CDR2 SYGVNS. The CDR3 sequence is 16 residues long. Trimming left V 1 base short and J 0 bases short, with 11 bases between. CDR3 sequence: CASSELEGLSTDTQYF. The CDR3 nucleotides read TGTGCCAGCAGTGAATTGGAGGGCCTCAGCACAGATACGCAGTATTTT.

This clonotype was observed many times. This chain connects TRBV20-1 to TRBJ2-5; 7 positions match TRBD1. The CDR3 is 13 amino acids. Germline CDR1 and CDR2: DFQATT and SNEGSKA (reference sequence). Trimming took 3 bases from V and 5 from J; bases not matched to a gene: 6. CDR3 sequence reads: CSARETGSETQYF. CDR3 coding DNA: TGCAGTGCTAGGGAGACAGGGTCTGAGACCCAGTACTTC.

The CDR3 nucleotides are TGCAGCGTTATGGCAGGGGGCAGATTTGCCCACGAGCAGTACTTC. Translating it yields CSVMAGGRFAHEQYF. This rearrangement joins TRBV29-1 to TRBJ2-7, with 8 bases aligning to TRBD1. V shed 5 bases, J shed 5 bases, and the junction held 14 bases outside the gene matches. In germline, CDR1 is SQVTM, CDR2 ANQGSEA. The CDR3 spans 15 residues.